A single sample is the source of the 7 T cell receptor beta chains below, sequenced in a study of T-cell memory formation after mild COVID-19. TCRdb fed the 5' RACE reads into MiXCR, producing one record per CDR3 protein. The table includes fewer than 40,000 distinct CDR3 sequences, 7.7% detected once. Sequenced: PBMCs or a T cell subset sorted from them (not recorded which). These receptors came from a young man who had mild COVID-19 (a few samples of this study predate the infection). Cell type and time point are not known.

DNA for the CDR3: TGTGCCAGCAGACCAAGGACAGCGGGTAATTCACCCCTCCACTTT. This codes for CASRPRTAGNSPLHF. The gene calls are TRBV27 and TRBJ1-6; tentatively, D is TRBD1 (6 bases). CDR1 is MNHEY, CDR2 SMNVEV, per germline (reference sequence). Trimming cost V 6 bases and J 6 bases, with 15 bases left between them. The CDR3 loop spans 15 amino acids.

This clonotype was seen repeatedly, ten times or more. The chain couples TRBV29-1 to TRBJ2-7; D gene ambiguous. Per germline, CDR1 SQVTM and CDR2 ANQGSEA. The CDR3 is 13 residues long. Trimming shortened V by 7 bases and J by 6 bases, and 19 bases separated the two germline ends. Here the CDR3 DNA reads TGCAGCGCTGGGCGACAAGAGTCAACCGAGCAGTACTTC. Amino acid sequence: CSAGRQESTEQYF.

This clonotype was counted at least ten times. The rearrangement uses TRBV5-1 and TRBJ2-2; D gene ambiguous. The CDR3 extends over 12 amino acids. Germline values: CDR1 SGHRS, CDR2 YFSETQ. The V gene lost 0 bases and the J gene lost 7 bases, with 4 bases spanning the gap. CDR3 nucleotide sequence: TGCGCCAGCAGCTTGGAGGACGGGGAGCTGTTTTTT. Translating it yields CASSLEDGELFF.

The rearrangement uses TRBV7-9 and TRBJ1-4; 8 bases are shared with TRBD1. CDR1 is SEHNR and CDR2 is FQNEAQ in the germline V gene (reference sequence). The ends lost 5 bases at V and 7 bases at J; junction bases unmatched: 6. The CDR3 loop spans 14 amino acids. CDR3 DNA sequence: TGTGCCAGCAGCCTGGGACAGGTTTCTGAAAAACTGTTTTTT. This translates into CASSLGQVSEKLFF.

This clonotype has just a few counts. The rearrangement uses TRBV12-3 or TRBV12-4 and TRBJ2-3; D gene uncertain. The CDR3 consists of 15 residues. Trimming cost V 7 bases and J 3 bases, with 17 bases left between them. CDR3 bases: TGTGCCAGCACCTCGGACGCCCAGAGGACAGATACGCAGTATTTT. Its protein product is CASTSDAQRTDTQYF.

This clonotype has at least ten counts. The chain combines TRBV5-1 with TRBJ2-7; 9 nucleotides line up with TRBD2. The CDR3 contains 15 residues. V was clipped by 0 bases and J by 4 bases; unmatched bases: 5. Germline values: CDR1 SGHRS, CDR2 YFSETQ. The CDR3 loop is CASSLAVAGEYEQYF. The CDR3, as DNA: TGCGCCAGCAGCTTGGCCGTAGCGGGGGAGTACGAGCAGTACTTC. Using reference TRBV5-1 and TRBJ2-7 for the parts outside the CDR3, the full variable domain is KAGVTQTPRYLIKTRGQQVTLSCSPISGHRSVSWYQQTPGQGLQFLFEYFSETQRNKGNFPGRFSGRQFSNSRSEMNVSTLELGDSALYLCASSLAVAGEYEQYFGPGTRLTVT.

The CDR3 nucleotides read TGCGCCAGCAGCTCCAGGACTAGCGGGGGCCCGGGGGAGACCCAGTACTTC. It translates to CASSSRTSGGPGETQYF. This chain links TRBV5-1 with TRBJ2-5; 13 nucleotides line up with TRBD2. Germline V CDR1 and CDR2: SGHRS, YFSETQ. Germline trimming cut 3 bases from V and 5 bases from J; bases unmatched to any gene: 10. CDR3 size: 17 residues.